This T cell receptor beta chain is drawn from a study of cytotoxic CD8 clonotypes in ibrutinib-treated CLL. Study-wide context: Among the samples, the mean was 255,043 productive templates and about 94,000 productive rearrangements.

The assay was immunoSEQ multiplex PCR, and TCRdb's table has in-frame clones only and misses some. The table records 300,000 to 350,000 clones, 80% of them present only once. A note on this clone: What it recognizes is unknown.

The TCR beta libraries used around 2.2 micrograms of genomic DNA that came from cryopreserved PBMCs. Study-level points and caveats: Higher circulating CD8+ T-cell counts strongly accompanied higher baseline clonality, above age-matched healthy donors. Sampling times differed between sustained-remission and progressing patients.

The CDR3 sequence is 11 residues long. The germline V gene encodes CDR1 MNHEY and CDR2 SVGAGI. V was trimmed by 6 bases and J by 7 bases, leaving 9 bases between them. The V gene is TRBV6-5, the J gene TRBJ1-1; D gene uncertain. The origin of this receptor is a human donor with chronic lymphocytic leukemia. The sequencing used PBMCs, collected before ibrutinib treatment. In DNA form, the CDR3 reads TGTGCCAGCAGCTCCAGCCTTGAAGCTTTCTTT. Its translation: CASSSSLEAFF.